This TCR beta chain was sequenced for a study of human T cells and chemical hapten exposure. Across the study: Minor pooled library volume differences mainly drove per-sample TCR yield variation.

The sample's time point: healthy volunteer bleed at 2 weeks. The study extracted total RNA from unfractionated whole blood. Study-wide results and caveats: Sensitizing to DPC left TCRs with a frequency above 1 in 1000 unaltered.

Attachment of unique molecular identifiers to individual cDNA molecules was performed in the library. Per the study methods: Sample-level TCR yields exhibited a median of around 93,000, with a range of roughly 20,000 to 750,000. TCRdb re-derived calls from the RACE reads in MiXCR, one entry per CDR3 protein. The V and J calls follow TCRdb's processing rather than the paper's. The table includes around 130,000 distinct CDR3 sequences, approximately 9.5% detected once. This clonotype was recorded at least ten times. The antigen is not known. Sequencing was performed on whole blood. This clonotype was obtained from a male donor in good health. Some clones in this sample may be carry-over from other donors' samples.

CDR3 DNA: TGCAGTGCTAGGGCGGTAGATGGCTCTGGAAACACCATATATTTT. Translation gives CSARAVDGSGNTIYF. This chain connects TRBV20-1 to TRBJ1-3; no clear D. From germline, CDR1 is DFQATT and CDR2 SNEGSKA (reference sequence). V was pared by 3 bases and J by 0 bases, with 12 bases between. This CDR3 region has 15 residues.